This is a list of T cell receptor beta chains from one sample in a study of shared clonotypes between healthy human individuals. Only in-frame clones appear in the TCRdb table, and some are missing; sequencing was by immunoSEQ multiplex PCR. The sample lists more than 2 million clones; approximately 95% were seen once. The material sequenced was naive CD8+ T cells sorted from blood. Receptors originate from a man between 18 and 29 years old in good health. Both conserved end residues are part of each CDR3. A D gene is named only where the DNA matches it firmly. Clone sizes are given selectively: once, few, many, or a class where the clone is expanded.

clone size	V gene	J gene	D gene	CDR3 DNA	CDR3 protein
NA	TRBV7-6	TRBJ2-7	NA	TGTGCCAGCAGCCCTAAGGGGGTCGGCTACGAGCAGTACTTC	CASSPKGVGYEQYF
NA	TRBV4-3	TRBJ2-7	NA	TGCGCCAGCAGCCAAGATCTGGCAGCCGCCGAGCAGTACTTC	CASSQDLAAAEQYF
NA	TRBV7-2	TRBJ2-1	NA	TGTGCCAGCAGCTTAGATTCATTGGCTGAGTCCTCCTACAATGAGCAGTTCTTC	CASSLDSLAESSYNEQFF
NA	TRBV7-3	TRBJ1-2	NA	TGTGCCAGCAGCTTAGAAGGGGAAGGGAACTATGGCTACACCTTC	CASSLEGEGNYGYTF
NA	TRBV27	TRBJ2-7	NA	TGTGCCAGCAGTTTGGCACAGGCCTTCTCCTACGAGCAGTACTTC	CASSLAQAFSYEQYF
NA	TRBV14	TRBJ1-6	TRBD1	TGTGCCAGCAGCCACTGGACAGGGGAGAATTCACCCCTCCACTTT	CASSHWTGENSPLHF
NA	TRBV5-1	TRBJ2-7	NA	TGCGCCAGCACTTGGGACCGAAACTACGAGCAGTACTTC	CASTWDRNYEQYF
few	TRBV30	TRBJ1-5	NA	TGTGCCTGGAGTGTACAGACTGGGAAGAATCAGCCCCAGCATTTT	CAWSVQTGKNQPQHF
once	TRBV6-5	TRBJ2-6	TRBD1	TGTGCCAGCAAGGGGGCGATTCCTGGGGCCAACGTCCTGACTTTC	CASKGAIPGANVLTF
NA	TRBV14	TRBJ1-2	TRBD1	TGTGCCAGCAGTTCAAGACAGGGGATCTATGGCTACACCTTC	CASSSRQGIYGYTF
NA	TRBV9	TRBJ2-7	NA	TGTGCCAGCAGCGTAGAAGATACCTACGAGCAGTACTTC	CASSVEDTYEQYF
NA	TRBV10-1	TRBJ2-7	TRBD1	TGCGCCAGCAGTGAGTCGGGGACAGGGGGTTTCTACGAGCAGTACTTC	CASSESGTGGFYEQYF
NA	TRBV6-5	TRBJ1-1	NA	TGTGCCAGCAGCCCCGGAGGGGGGAACACTGAAGCTTTCTTT	CASSPGGGNTEAFF
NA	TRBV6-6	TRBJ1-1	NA	TGTGCCAGCACCGACGGGGTTACTGAAGCTTTCTTT	CASTDGVTEAFF
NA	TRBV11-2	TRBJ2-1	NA	TGTGCCAGCACCTCTTTCAGGGGCGGGCTAGCGGACAATGAGCAGTTCTTC	CASTSFRGGLADNEQFF
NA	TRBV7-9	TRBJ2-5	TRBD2	TGTGCCAGCAGCTTAGGCCCCACTAGCGCCCAAGAGACCCAGTACTTC	CASSLGPTSAQETQYF
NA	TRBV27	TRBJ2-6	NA	TGTGCCAGCAGTCTACAAAGACCAGGGGCCGACTCTGGGGCCAACGTCCTGACTTTC	CASSLQRPGADSGANVLTF
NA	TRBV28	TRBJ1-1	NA	TGTGCCAGCAGCCTAGAGGGTGGGAACACTGAAGCTTTCTTT	CASSLEGGNTEAFF
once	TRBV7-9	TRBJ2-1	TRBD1	TGTGCCAGCAGCTTTTCCGGGACAGGGGTCGGGAATGAGCAGTTCTTC	CASSFSGTGVGNEQFF
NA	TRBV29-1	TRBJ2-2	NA	TGCAGCATTACAACCACGAACACCGGGGAGCTGTTTTTT	CSITTTNTGELFF
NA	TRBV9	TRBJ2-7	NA	TGTGCCAGCAGCGTAGGGGGCGGGGCCAGCTCCTACGAGCAGTACTTC	CASSVGGGASSYEQYF
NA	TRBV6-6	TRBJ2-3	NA	TGTGCCAGCAGTTACGTCTCAGGGAGTTACACAGATACGCAGTATTTT	CASSYVSGSYTDTQYF
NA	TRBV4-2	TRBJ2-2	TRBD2	TGTGCCAGCAGCCAAGATTACGCTAGCGGGAGGCAGGGGGAGCTGTTTTTT	CASSQDYASGRQGELFF
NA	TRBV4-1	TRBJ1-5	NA	TGCGCCAGCAGCCAAGATGGCAGGGGATACAATCAGCCCCAGCATTTT	CASSQDGRGYNQPQHF
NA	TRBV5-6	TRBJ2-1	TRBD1	TGTGCCAGCAGCTTGGGGGACAGCTCCTACAATGAGCAGTTCTTC	CASSLGDSSYNEQFF
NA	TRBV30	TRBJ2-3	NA	TGTGCCTCCGAAGGGGATACGCAGTATTTT	CASEGDTQYF
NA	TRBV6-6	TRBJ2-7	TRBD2	TGTGCCAGCAGTTACTCAGTACGCGGGAGCGAGCAGTACTTC	CASSYSVRGSEQYF
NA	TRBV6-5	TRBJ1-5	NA	TGTGCCAGCAGTTCCGGACTGGGGAATCAGCCCCAGCATTTT	CASSSGLGNQPQHF
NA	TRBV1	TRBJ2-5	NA	TGCACCAACCGTACTATCCAGTACTTC	CTNRTIQYF
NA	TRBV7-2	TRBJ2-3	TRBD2	TGTGCCAGCAGCTCGCTGGGACTAACAGATACGCAGTATTTT	CASSSLGLTDTQYF
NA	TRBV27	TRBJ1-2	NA	TGTGCCAGCAGTCTTTATCCCCGGGGGATTGGCTACACCTTC	CASSLYPRGIGYTF
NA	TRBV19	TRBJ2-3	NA	TGTGCCAGTAAACTCCCTGGCAGGACAGATACGCAGTATTTT	CASKLPGRTDTQYF
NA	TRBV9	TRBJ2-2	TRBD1	TGTGCCAGCAGCGCGACAGGGGGAAACACCGGGGAGCTGTTTTTT	CASSATGGNTGELFF
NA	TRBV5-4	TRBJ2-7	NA	TGTGCCAGCAGCTTGGAGGACTTTCGGCAGTACTTC	CASSLEDFRQYF
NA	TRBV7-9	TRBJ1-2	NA	TGTGCCAGCAGCTTCGGATGGGGGGGCGAACCCTTCTATGGCTACACCTTC	CASSFGWGGEPFYGYTF
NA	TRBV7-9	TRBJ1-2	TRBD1	TGTGCCAGCAGCTTGGGACAGGGGGCGCCGGAGGATGGCTACACCTTC	CASSLGQGAPEDGYTF
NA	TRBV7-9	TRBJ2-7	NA	TGTGCCAGCAGCCCCCAGGGGAGGAGCGAGCAGTACTTC	CASSPQGRSEQYF